These 32 T cell receptor beta chains came from one sample sequenced in a study of Graves' ophthalmopathy and Graves' hyperthyroidism. CDR3 regions of TCR beta were amplified from RNA transcripts. The workflow started with a first-round RT-PCR run with HTBI primers and then moved on to a second-round multiplex PCR. Each CDR3 protein gets one entry after TCRdb re-called the multiplex PCR reads with MiXCR. The sample lists 900,000 to 1,200,000 distinct CDR3 sequences; 35% to 45% were seen once. The sample was peripheral blood or thyroid tissue (not recorded which). The receptors were gathered from an adult man with Graves' hyperthyroidism.

The rearrangement joins TRBV25-1 to TRBJ2-7; perhaps TRBD2 as D (6 bases). The CDR3 contains 15 residues. Trimming stripped 5 bases from V and 4 bases from J, with 18 bases between. Germline V lookup: CDR1 MGHDK, CDR2 SYGVNS. The CDR3 DNA reads TGTGCCAGCAGTTTCTCCCCAGTCGGGGGATACGAGCAGTACTTC. Translating gives CASSFSPVGGYEQYF.

The chain has TRBV27 and TRBJ2-7; weak D call: TRBD1 (6 bases). Germline CDR1 is MNHEY and CDR2 is SMNVEV (reference sequence). Between the trimmed V and J ends, which lost 3 bases and 1 base, there was a span of 13 bases. The CDR3 sequence is 15 residues long. CDR3 in DNA: TGTGCCAGCAGTTTTGTGGACAGCTCTTCCTACGAGCAGTACTTC. Translation gives CASSFVDSSSYEQYF.

The chain recombines TRBV11-2 with TRBJ2-7, with unresolved D. CDR1 is SGHAT and CDR2 is FQNNGV in the germline V gene. V lost 3 bases and J lost 4, with 7 bases in between. The CDR3 runs 12 residues. The CDR3 DNA sequence: TGTGCCAGCAGCTTTGTAGAGTACGAGCAGTACTTC. Its protein is CASSFVEYEQYF.

J is TRBJ2-5 and V is TRBV20-1; D unresolved. This CDR3 is 12 amino acids long. The ends were cut back, 3 bases at V and 1 base at J, with 6 bases in the middle. Per germline, CDR1 DFQATT and CDR2 SNEGSKA (reference sequence). For the CDR3, the DNA is TGCAGTGCTAGGTACGGCCAAGAGACCCAGTACTTC. Its translation: CSARYGQETQYF.

A few counts support this clonotype. This CDR3 reads CASSILLTNSNQPQHF. The CDR3 DNA reads TGTGCCAGTAGTATTCTCCTGACTAATAGCAATCAGCCCCAGCATTTT. V usage is TRBV19 and J usage is TRBJ1-5; no clear D. With 3 bases removed from V and 0 bases from J, the gap between germline ends came to 12 bases. This CDR3 has 16 amino acids. CDR1 LNHDA and CDR2 SQIVND come from the germline V gene (reference sequence).

With regard to this clonotype: A read error may explain this, as a much larger clone is one base away. The chain recombines TRBV10-3 with TRBJ2-2; a weak D match, TRBD2 (5 bases). Germline-derived CDR1 and CDR2 are ENHRY and SYGVKD. Trimming took 3 bases from V and 7 from J, leaving 15 bases between them. The CDR3 runs to 15 residues. The chain's CDR3 is CAISDSASGVGELFF. The CDR3 bases are TGTGCCATCAGTGACTCCGCAAGCGGAGTCGGGGAGCTGTTTTTT.

Notes on this clonotype: The junction departs from germline at one end; a sequencing error may be responsible. The chain has TRBV10-3 and TRBJ1-1; D perhaps matches TRBD1 (6 bases). The CDR3 is 13 amino acids. CDR1 and CDR2 (germline): ENHRY, SYGVKD. CDR3 DNA sequence: TGTGCCATCAGGGCGGGGGCCCACACAGAAGCTTTCTTT. Amino acids: CAIRAGAHTEAFF.

The J gene is TRBJ2-7, the V gene TRBV7-2; 9 nucleotides line up with TRBD2. The V segment lost 0 bases and the J segment 2 bases; nucleotides outside the gene matches: 5. Germline CDR1 is SGHTA and CDR2 is FQGNSA. The CDR3 spans 16 residues. CDR3 residues: CASSLAVSGGPYEQYF. As DNA, the CDR3 is TGTGCCAGCAGCTTAGCGGTTAGCGGGGGACCCTACGAGCAGTACTTC.

This clonotype was detected a few times. The rearrangement uses TRBV29-1 and TRBJ2-3; perhaps TRBD1 as D (5 bases). This CDR3 has 13 amino acids. Trimming left V 6 bases short and J 9 bases short, with 19 bases between. The germline CDR1 and CDR2 sequences are SQVTM and ANQGSEA. CDR3 loop: CSVANLGPATQYF. For the CDR3, the DNA is TGCAGCGTCGCTAACTTGGGGCCGGCAACGCAGTATTTT.

This rearrangement joins TRBV15 to TRBJ2-3; no clear D gene. V lost 1 base to trimming and J lost 4 bases, with 9 bases between them. The germline V gene encodes CDR1 LNHNV and CDR2 YYDKDF (reference sequence). The CDR3 is 14 residues long. The CDR3 DNA is TGTGCCACCAGCAGAGTTTTGGCGGCAGATACGCAGTATTTT. Its protein product is CATSRVLAADTQYF.

This clonotype was seen many times. The rearrangement joins TRBV12-3 or TRBV12-4 to TRBJ2-7, with 7 nucleotides matching TRBD2. The V segment lost 5 bases and the J segment 6 bases; nucleotides outside the gene matches: 4. The CDR3 covers 12 residues. The CDR3 is CASSGGGAEQYF. DNA of the CDR3: TGTGCCAGCAGTGGGGGGGGAGCCGAGCAGTACTTC.

J is TRBJ2-7 and V is TRBV4-1; 9 nucleotides line up with TRBD1. Germline lookup yields CDR1 MGHRA and CDR2 YSYEKL. The CDR3 consists of 13 residues. V shed 9 bases and J 0 bases; nucleotides not matched to a gene: 3. Written as DNA, the CDR3 is TGCGCCAGGGAGACAGGGGGCTCCTACGAGCAGTACTTC. Translated, it gives CARETGGSYEQYF.

This clonotype occurred many times. J is TRBJ1-1 and V is TRBV6-1, with D unclear. The length of the CDR3 is 14 residues. V lost 2 bases to trimming and J lost 0 bases, with 7 bases between them. CDR1 is MNHNS and CDR2 is SASEGT in the germline V gene. For the CDR3, the DNA is TGTGCCAGCAGTGAACAGGTGATGAACACTGAAGCTTTCTTT. Amino acids: CASSEQVMNTEAFF.

The table lists this clonotype with many counts. The genes are TRBV7-9 and TRBJ1-1; the D gene is possibly TRBD1 (5 bases). This CDR3 spans 15 amino acids. V shed 2 bases and J shed 3 bases, with 13 bases lying between them. Germline assignment: CDR1 SEHNR and CDR2 FQNEAQ (reference sequence). The CDR3 DNA follows: TGTGCCAGCAGCTTATCAGGTGGGGGGGACACTGAAGCTTTCTTT. Protein sequence: CASSLSGGGDTEAFF.

There are many counts of this clonotype. The chain couples TRBV11-2 to TRBJ1-6; 7 nucleotides align to TRBD1. The V segment lost 6 bases and the J segment 7 bases; nucleotides outside the gene matches: 12. Germline values: CDR1 SGHAT, CDR2 FQNNGV. This CDR3 comprises 16 residues. The CDR3 coding sequence is TGTGCCAGCAGACATTTTATGACAGGGCAAAATTCACCCCTCCACTTT. Translating gives CASRHFMTGQNSPLHF.

This clonotype was observed at least ten times. This chain joins TRBV20-1 and TRBJ2-2; no reliable D call. The V gene lost 2 bases and the J gene lost 1 base, with 8 bases spanning the gap. The CDR3 sequence is 14 residues long. The germline gives CDR1 DFQATT, CDR2 SNEGSKA (reference sequence). This CDR3 reads CSARQVVNTGELFF. The CDR3 nucleotides are TGCAGTGCTAGACAGGTGGTGAACACCGGGGAGCTGTTTTTT.

This clonotype was detected many times. The chain is built from TRBV29-1 and TRBJ1-4; possible D gene TRBD1, 5 bases. The CDR3 totals 14 residues. V lost 6 bases and J lost 7, with 18 bases in between. Germline CDR1 reads SQVTM; CDR2 reads ANQGSEA. For the CDR3, the DNA is TGCAGCGTGGATGGGGACCACGGCGGTGAAAAACTGTTTTTT. Translating gives CSVDGDHGGEKLFF.

V gene TRBV7-6 combines with J gene TRBJ2-5; D possibly corresponds to TRBD1 (6 bases). V was pared by 9 bases and J by 9 bases, with 20 bases between. Germline values: CDR1 SGHVS, CDR2 FNYEAQ. This CDR3 has 13 residues. CDR3 DNA sequence: TGTGCCAGTAGCGAAGGCCTAGGACAGCCCCAGTACTTC. This translates into CASSEGLGQPQYF.

This chain joins TRBV15 and TRBJ2-5; the match to TRBD2 covers 10 bases. The CDR3 is 19 residues long. Germline CDR1 and CDR2: LNHNV and YYDKDF (reference sequence). The V gene end was trimmed by 0 bases and the J gene end by 4 bases; junction bases not matched to a gene: 14. In DNA, the CDR3 is TGTGCCACCAGCAGAGATCTCACCTCAAGCGGGGGGGCCGGAGAGACCCAGTACTTC. Translated, it gives CATSRDLTSSGGAGETQYF.

This chain joins TRBV10-2 and TRBJ2-7; 13 bases agree with TRBD2. The CDR3 consists of 16 residues. The trim removed 4 bases at V and 2 bases at J, leaving 5 bases unmatched. Germline V CDR1 and CDR2: WSHSY, SAAADI. The CDR3 sequence: CASSAGLAGAAYEQYF. The CDR3 DNA reads as TGCGCCAGCAGTGCCGGACTAGCGGGGGCCGCCTACGAGCAGTACTTC.

This clonotype was observed a few times. The CDR3 sequence: CASSVTGGPLEQYF. The DNA of the CDR3 is TGTGCCAGCAGTGTTACGGGAGGGCCCCTCGAGCAGTACTTC. This chain joins TRBV2 and TRBJ2-7, with TRBD2 matching over 8 bases. The CDR3 runs to 14 residues. CDR1 is SNHLY, CDR2 FYNNEI, per germline. Trimming took 4 bases from V and 6 from J; bases not matched to a gene: 8. Full variable domain (missing parts from reference TRBV2 and TRBJ2-7): EPEVTQTPSHQVTQMGQEVILRCVPISNHLYFYWYRQILGQKVEFLVSFYNNEISEKSEIFDDQFSVERPDGSNFTLKIRSTKLEDSAMYFCASSVTGGPLEQYFGPGTRLTVT.

The chain carries TRBV9 and TRBJ1-2; D remains unclear. Per the germline V gene, CDR1 is SGDLS and CDR2 is YYNGEE. This CDR3 is 14 amino acids long. Trimming left V 2 bases short and J 3 bases short, with 11 bases between. The CDR3 region is CASSVKGQDYGYTF. CDR3 DNA sequence: TGTGCCAGCAGCGTCAAGGGTCAAGACTATGGCTACACCTTC.

This clonotype was counted many times. This chain uses TRBV9 with TRBJ1-6; no clear D gene. CDR1 is SGDLS and CDR2 is YYNGEE in the germline V gene. The ends were cut back, 3 bases at V and 3 bases at J, with 1 base in the middle. This CDR3 has 12 residues. The CDR3 here is CASSGYNSPLHF. The CDR3 DNA sequence: TGTGCCAGCAGCGGCTATAATTCACCCCTCCACTTT.

This clonotype has at least ten counts. V and J are TRBV29-1 and TRBJ2-5; possibly TRBD2 for D (6 bases). Germline CDR1 SQVTM, CDR2 ANQGSEA. CDR3 length: 12 amino acids. With 3 bases removed from V and 4 bases from J, the gap between germline ends came to 9 bases. CDR3 region: CSVERGGETQYF. CDR3 DNA sequence: TGCAGCGTTGAGAGGGGAGGAGAGACCCAGTACTTC. The complete variable domain, with remaining parts taken from reference TRBV29-1 and TRBJ2-5, reads SAVISQKPSRDICQRGTSLTIQCQVDSQVTMMFWYRQQPGQSLTLIATANQGSEATYESGFVIDKFPISRPNLTFSTLTVSNMSPEDSSIYLCSVERGGETQYFGPGTRLLVL.

For this clonotype: It may be a read error: a sequence one base away is much more abundant. The conserved final phenylalanine or tryptophan is absent from the CDR3, which likely points to a read error. The chain joins TRBV7-2 to TRBJ1-5; a possible D gene is TRBD1 (6 bases). There are 15 residues in the CDR3. Trimming cost V 2 bases and J 6 bases, with 14 bases left between them. CDR1 and CDR2 from the germline V gene are SGHTA and FQGNSA. CDR3 region: CASSLQQGEAQPQHC. CDR3 coding DNA: TGTGCCAGCAGCTTACAACAGGGTGAAGCTCAGCCCCAGCATTGT.

V usage is TRBV20-1 and J usage is TRBJ2-5; D is unclear. The CDR3 is made up of 14 amino acids. V lost 3 bases to trimming and J lost 5 bases, with 16 bases between them. The germline gives CDR1 DFQATT, CDR2 SNEGSKA (reference sequence). CDR3 sequence: CSASGLWEGETQYF. The CDR3 bases are TGCAGTGCTAGTGGCCTTTGGGAAGGGGAGACCCAGTACTTC.

To note about this clonotype: The germline gene is not matched at one end of the junction; a read error may be the cause. J is TRBJ2-5 and V is TRBV20-1; the D gene is possibly TRBD2 (6 bases). Germline values: CDR1 DFQATT, CDR2 SNEGSKA (reference sequence). There are 12 residues in the CDR3. Written as DNA, the CDR3 is TGCAGTGCCGGGAGTGCGGTGCCTCCCCATTACTTC. Translation gives CSAGSAVPPHYF.

V gene TRBV15 combines with J gene TRBJ1-2; D is uncertain. Trimming took off 0 bases at V and 7 bases at J, with 9 bases between the two ends. The CDR3 has 13 amino acids. Germline V CDR1 and CDR2: LNHNV, YYDKDF (reference sequence). The CDR3 coding sequence is TGTGCCACCAGCAGAGATGCCGGGGTTGGCTACACCTTC. It specifies CATSRDAGVGYTF.

A remark on this clonotype: This may be a read error: a much more frequent sequence differs by one nucleotide. The chain employs TRBV19 and TRBJ1-5; D is undetermined. The CDR3 extends over 14 amino acids. V was shortened by 0 bases and J by 5 bases, with 8 bases between the two germline ends. Germline lookup yields CDR1 LNHDA and CDR2 SQIVND (reference sequence). Written as DNA, the CDR3 is TGTGCCAGTAGTATAGATCGGGCCCATCAGCCCCAGCATTTT. Residues: CASSIDRAHQPQHF. Complete variable domain (other parts from reference TRBV19 and TRBJ1-5): DGGITQSPKYLFRKEGQNVTLSCEQNLNHDAMYWYRQDPGQGLRLIYYSQIVNDFQKGDIAEGYSVSREKKESFPLTVTSAQKNPTAFYLCASSIDRAHQPQHFGDGTRLSIL.

This clonotype was picked up many times. This sequence joins TRBV12-3 or TRBV12-4 and TRBJ1-5; D call uncertain. Deletions cut 6 bases from V and 5 bases from J, with 11 bases between. The CDR3 is 13 amino acids. The CDR3 is CASSAAGDQPQHF. CDR3 nucleotide sequence: TGTGCCAGCAGCGCCGCCGGGGATCAGCCCCAGCATTTT.

This clonotype was seen only once. The rearrangement uses TRBV25-1 and TRBJ2-2; 7 bases line up with TRBD1. The trim removed 6 bases at V and 7 bases at J, leaving 14 bases unmatched. The CDR3 length is 16 residues. The germline V gene has CDR1 MGHDK and CDR2 SYGVNS. The CDR3 loop is CASSQEGAFRNGELFF. CDR3 coding DNA: TGTGCCAGCAGCCAAGAGGGGGCATTTCGAAACGGGGAGCTGTTTTTT.

The chain has TRBV15 and TRBJ1-2, with no clear D. The CDR3 is made up of 16 amino acids. V lost 3 bases to trimming and J lost 0 bases, with 14 bases between them. Germline V lookup: CDR1 LNHNV, CDR2 YYDKDF (reference sequence). The CDR3 DNA reads as TGTGCCACCAGCAGCTACCTGGACGGGACTAACTATGGCTACACCTTC. It is translated as CATSSYLDGTNYGYTF. The full variable domain, completed using reference TRBV15 and TRBJ1-2, is DAMVIQNPRYQVTQFGKPVTLSCSQTLNHNVMYWYQQKSSQAPKLLFHYYDKDFNNEADTPDNFQSRRPNTSFCFLDIRSPGLGDTAMYLCATSSYLDGTNYGYTFGSGTRLTVV.